These T cell receptor beta chains were read from a single sample in a study of blood T cells in healthy people across ages. TCRdb processed the 5' RACE reads anew with MiXCR; each CDR3 protein has one entry. The table includes some 370,000 distinct CDR3 sequences, about 55% detected once. Sequencing used blood. The source is a man in his 60s in good health. Each CDR3 is given without its conserved first and last residue.

TRBJ2-3	TRBV29-1	11	SAGTDYTDTQY
TRBJ2-1	TRBV5-1	13	ASSKGTGIINEQF
TRBJ1-2	TRBV28	13	TSRFRDRRVEGYT
TRBJ2-5	TRBV20-1	11	SLKKGGQETQY
TRBJ2-6	TRBV27	12	ASNLYRGANVLT
TRBJ2-2	TRBV28	15	ASSTRQGSTNTGELF
TRBJ1-2	TRBV20-1	9	SARDTSGYT
TRBJ2-1	TRBV28	13	ASNTPLGSYNEQF
TRBJ1-6	TRBV20-1	12	SARQGVGNSPLH
TRBJ2-3	TRBV11-2	11	ASSLGGMNTQY
TRBJ2-3	TRBV4-3	14	ASSQDWGGSADTQY
TRBJ2-7	TRBV12-3/TRBV12-4	13	ASRESSGSSYEQY
TRBJ1-1	TRBV6-5	12	ASRSHGQGTEAF
TRBJ1-1	TRBV6-5	14	ASSYSRTGVRTEAF
TRBJ1-2	TRBV2	14	ASSSSGQGARRGYT
TRBJ2-7	TRBV10-3	13	AISERAGQGYEQY
TRBJ2-3	TRBV7-2	11	ASSNPTVDTQY
TRBJ2-7	TRBV27	13	ASSLYPGETYEQY
TRBJ2-3	TRBV7-2	14	ASRRSGGAVGDTQY
TRBJ2-7	TRBV20-1	12	SANRDIYPYEQY
-	TRBV4-3	14	AGSQDLAGGYNEQY
TRBJ2-3	TRBV5-1	13	ASSRTQGPTDTQY
TRBJ2-5	TRBV5-6	9	ASSFSDEQY
-	TRBV11-2	11	ASSFEVRGEQY
TRBJ2-5	TRBV29-1	12	SVAPRVDSETQY
TRBJ2-7	TRBV7-9	13	ASSLPGEGVYEQY
TRBJ2-7	TRBV12-3/TRBV12-4	10	ASSPGGNEQY
TRBJ2-7	TRBV29-1	13	SGEGIGDRGNEQY
TRBJ2-5	TRBV20-1	13	SARDRLAGVRTQY
TRBJ2-3	TRBV6-2/TRBV6-3	14	ASSNLDSAGTDTQY
TRBJ2-1	TRBV20-1	11	SALLRSYNEQF
TRBJ1-2	TRBV6-6	12	ASSSVTGQAGYT
TRBJ2-1	TRBV6-5	13	ASSLGVPSYNEQF
TRBJ2-1	TRBV10-3	12	AISPRDSYNEQF
TRBJ2-3	TRBV10-3	13	AIRETGQSTDTRY
TRBJ1-2	TRBV30	10	AVRVPNYGYT
TRBJ2-7	TRBV20-1	12	SANPAGTIQLQY
TRBJ1-5	TRBV24-1	12	ATQGTLSNQPQH
TRBJ2-5	TRBV7-3	11	ASSLALEETQY
TRBJ2-1	TRBV20-1	11	SARGLTYNEQF
TRBJ2-1	TRBV20-1	11	SARSPYNNEQF
TRBJ2-5	TRBV20-1	9	SATYQETQY
TRBJ2-7	TRBV4-3	12	ASSQDLAGSEQY